The sequence of this T cell receptor (beta chain) was determined in a study of blood T cell repertoires in COVID-19. Looking at the study overall: Samples came from the United States, Italy and Spain, spanning acute and convalescent COVID-19. T cells, B-cell-depleted T cells, or PBMCs supplied cDNA or gDNA.

Per the original methods: Amplification of reference gene primers provided the estimated nucleated cell counts. Repertoires were generated with immunoSEQ multiplex PCR, while TCRdb's copy carries only in-frame clones and drops some. V, J and clone size reflect that table, while D and trimming were determined from the DNA. The table records approximately 55,000 clones, around nine tenths of them present only once. Germline V gene lookup returns CDR1 SEHNR and CDR2 FQNEAQ (reference sequence). Germline trimming cut 5 bases from V and 6 bases from J; bases unmatched to any gene: 8. The length of the CDR3 is 14 residues.

Source material: peripheral blood. The source is a man aged 40-49 years with acute or convalescent COVID-19. The J gene is TRBJ2-7, the V gene TRBV7-9; 9 bases are a match to TRBD1. CDR3 sequence reads: CASSPWDRVPEQYF. The CDR3 nucleotides read TGTGCCAGCAGCCCGTGGGACAGGGTGCCCGAGCAGTACTTC.